The 17 T cell receptor beta chains given below trace back to one sample, sequenced in a study of blood T cell dynamics during melanoma immunotherapy. The method was immunoSEQ multiplex PCR; TCRdb's version includes in-frame clones alone and lacks a portion of them. The sample has about 12,000 clones; approximately 84% are singletons. Stated time point: pre-treatment baseline. Sequenced material: blood, taken from a patient treated with checkpoint blockade. All receptors come from a human donor with melanoma.

This clone was detected once. The V call is TRBV5-6, the J call TRBJ2-3; TRBD2 aligns across 12 bases. Germline V gene lookup returns CDR1 SGHDT and CDR2 YYEEEE. J gave up 7 bases and V 3 bases, and 6 bases lay outside the gene matches. The CDR3 contains 15 residues. CDR3 region: CASSYASGGAYTQYF. The CDR3 region has the DNA TGTGCCAGCAGCTACGCTAGCGGGGGGGCATATACGCAGTATTTT.

This sequence joins TRBV7-9 and TRBJ1-3, with a tentative D call TRBD1 (6 bases). Between the trimmed V and J ends, which lost 5 bases and 1 base, there was a span of 15 bases. Germline V gene sequence: CDR1 SEHNR, CDR2 FQNEAQ (reference sequence). The CDR3 length is 16 residues. CDR3 sequence reads: CASSPGQMWSGNTIYF. The CDR3 DNA is TGTGCCAGCAGCCCCGGACAGATGTGGTCTGGAAACACCATATATTTT.

The chain has TRBV4-1 and TRBJ2-5, with 8 nucleotides matching TRBD2. The better agreement between TRBJ2-7 and the DNA end casts doubt on the J call. Germline V lookup: CDR1 MGHRA, CDR2 YSYEKL. The CDR3 extends over 16 amino acids. Written as DNA, the CDR3 is TGCGCCAGCAGCCAAGAGTTTAGCGGGGCTTCCTACGAGCAGTACTTC. It is translated as CASSQEFSGASYEQYF.

The CDR3 is CASSVASTDTQYF. DNA of the CDR3: TGTGCCAGCAGCGTAGCTTCCACAGATACGCAGTATTTT. V gene TRBV9 combines with J gene TRBJ2-3; no definite D call. CDR3 size: 13 residues. In germline, CDR1 is SGDLS, CDR2 YYNGEE. Trimming removed 0 bases at V and 2 bases at J, with 4 bases between.

CDR3 loop: CAISDRLAGGTDTQYF. The CDR3 nucleotides are TGTGCCATCAGTGACAGGCTAGCGGGGGGAACAGATACGCAGTATTTT. The chain recombines TRBV10-3 with TRBJ2-3; 11 nucleotides line up with TRBD2. The germline gives CDR1 ENHRY, CDR2 SYGVKD. The ends lost 3 bases at V and 3 bases at J; junction bases unmatched: 5. This CDR3 comprises 16 residues.

A note on this clone: Its ends do not fully match the called genes, so a read error is possible. The same CDR3 is also encoded by other DNA sequences in this sample. J is TRBJ2-5 and V is TRBV29-1; a possible D gene is TRBD2 (5 bases). From germline, CDR1 is SQVTM and CDR2 ANQGSEA. CDR3 length equals 11 residues. CDR3 bases: TGTAGCGTTCCCGTGGTCGAGACCCAGTACTTC. Translating it yields CSVPVVETQYF.

The V gene is TRBV6-5, the J gene TRBJ1-1; tentatively, D is TRBD1 (5 bases). V dropped 7 bases and J dropped 1 base, with 13 bases sitting between them. Germline CDR1 MNHEY, CDR2 SVGAGI. The length of the CDR3 is 14 residues. This CDR3 reads CASTLGQSNTEAFF. CDR3 nucleotide sequence: TGTGCCAGCACCTTGGGGCAGTCGAACACTGAAGCTTTCTTT.

This clone was seen only once. The chain carries TRBV7-2 and TRBJ2-7, with 10 bases identical to TRBD1. The ends lost 5 bases at V and 0 bases at J; junction bases unmatched: 4. The CDR3 consists of 15 residues. CDR1 SGHTA and CDR2 FQGNSA come from the germline V gene. CDR3 residues: CASSRGQGSSYEQYF. In nucleotides, the CDR3 is TGTGCCAGCAGCCGGGGACAGGGGAGCTCCTACGAGCAGTACTTC.

This chain joins TRBV19 and TRBJ2-1; a possible D gene is TRBD2 (5 bases). V lost 4 bases and J 0 bases, leaving 13 bases between the germline ends. The CDR3 spans 16 residues. Germline CDR1 reads LNHDA; CDR2 reads SQIVND (reference sequence). The CDR3 DNA reads as TGTGCCAGTAGTACCCGGGGAATTAGCTCCTACAATGAGCAGTTCTTC. It encodes CASSTRGISSYNEQFF.

J is TRBJ1-5 and V is TRBV5-8; unclear D gene. The CDR3 is 14 amino acids. Germline CDR1 is SGHTS and CDR2 is YDEGEE. Trimming removed 1 base from V and 7 bases from J, with 12 bases in between. CDR3 sequence: CASSLWGSGQPQHF. The CDR3 DNA reads as TGTGCCAGCAGCTTGTGGGGTAGTGGGCAGCCCCAGCATTTT.

This clone was detected only a few times. V usage is TRBV4-2 and J usage is TRBJ2-6; no clear D gene. V was shortened by 3 bases and J by 1 base, with 7 bases between the two germline ends. This CDR3 comprises 15 residues. Per germline, CDR1 LGHNA and CDR2 YNFKEQ. Written as DNA, the CDR3 is TGTGCCAGCAGCCATCCGGTTTCTGGGGCCAACGTCCTGACTTTC. Its protein product is CASSHPVSGANVLTF.

The chain is built from TRBV29-1 and TRBJ2-1; TRBD2 matches 9 bases. The V gene end was trimmed by 4 bases and the J gene end by 3 bases; junction bases not matched to a gene: 7. The CDR3 sequence is 15 residues long. Germline values: CDR1 SQVTM, CDR2 ANQGSEA. DNA for the CDR3: TGCAGCGTTGTCTTAGGGACTAGCATCTACAATGAGCAGTTCTTC. Translated, it gives CSVVLGTSIYNEQFF.

The CDR3 is CSVTGTGPETQYF. CDR3 nucleotides: TGCAGCGTGACCGGGACAGGGCCAGAGACCCAGTACTTC. The gene calls are TRBV29-1 and TRBJ2-5, with 9 nucleotides matching TRBD1. Trimming cost V 6 bases and J 4 bases; bases outside gene matches: 6. CDR1 and CDR2 (germline): SQVTM, ANQGSEA. The CDR3 length is 13 residues.

J is TRBJ2-1 and V is TRBV2; 8 bases are shared with TRBD1. Losses at the gene ends were 7 bases for V and 7 bases for J; bases not matched to a gene: 9. There are 14 residues in the CDR3. Per germline, CDR1 SNHLY and CDR2 FYNNEI. The CDR3, as DNA: TGTGCCAGCAAATGGACAGGGCCTGGGAATGAGCAGTTCTTC. Translated: CASKWTGPGNEQFF.

The chain has TRBV6-5 and TRBJ1-3; no clear D gene. This CDR3 contains 14 residues. V was trimmed by 6 bases and J by 0 bases, leaving 9 bases between them. Germline CDR1 is MNHEY and CDR2 is SVGAGI. The CDR3 nucleotides are TGTGCCAGCAGGGACGCCTCCTCTGGAAACACCATATATTTT. Translation gives CASRDASSGNTIYF.

The V and J genes are TRBV29-1 and TRBJ1-1; 7 bases fit TRBD1. This CDR3 has 13 residues. Trimming at V came to 4 bases and at J to 1 base, leaving 3 bases not matched to a gene. From germline, CDR1 is SQVTM and CDR2 ANQGSEA. The CDR3 DNA follows: TGCAGCGTTGCTCAGGGGGGGAACACTGAAGCTTTCTTT. This gives the protein CSVAQGGNTEAFF.

The gene calls are TRBV27 and TRBJ1-2; no clear D gene. V shed 2 bases and J shed 4 bases, with 8 bases lying between them. The CDR3 length is 13 residues. CDR1 and CDR2 (germline): MNHEY, SMNVEV (reference sequence). The CDR3 region is CASSLNIRYGYTF. The CDR3 bases are TGTGCCAGCAGTTTAAACATCCGCTATGGCTACACCTTC.